A selection of T cell receptor beta chains follows, all from one sample in a study of blood T cells in healthy people across ages. TCRdb re-called the 5' RACE reads through MiXCR, storing one row per CDR3 protein. The sample includes hundreds of thousands of distinct CDR3 sequences, more than 50% seen only once; the top ten take roughly 24%. Sequencing was done on a sample of blood. These receptors came from a man aged 35-49 years in good health. Both conserved end residues are part of each CDR3. The D gene is left open where the match is weak.

V	D	CDR3
TRBV4-1	TRBD1	CASSHHDRGLDYGYTF
TRBV28	TRBD1	CASSLQTGLNQPQHF
TRBV20-1	NA	CSSLLPGTNEQFF
TRBV20-1	TRBD1	CSARDSGQASSYNEQFF
TRBV20-1	NA	CSAPRTLYNEQFF
TRBV13	TRBD2	CASHGASGMSAYEQYF
TRBV9	TRBD2	CASSQAGTPGANVLTF
TRBV11-1	NA	CASNSGTDYEQYF
TRBV7-9	NA	CASSLNTYEQYF
TRBV5-1	TRBD1	CASSFTGETYGYTF
TRBV24-1	NA	CATSDLFGFWGYGANVLTF
TRBV7-9	NA	CASSFIGSYEQYF
TRBV20-1	NA	CSATKPKGGGNQPQHF
TRBV29-1	NA	CSGLGQSNTEAFF
TRBV7-2	NA	CASSFIDEQYF
TRBV25-1	NA	CASRPPGRDEQYF
TRBV12-3/TRBV12-4	NA	CASKTGSEYEQYF
TRBV4-2	NA	CASSPDGLSGELFF
TRBV7-3	TRBD1	CASSVGQYNEQFF
TRBV7-2	NA	CASSLDHTF
TRBV10-3	TRBD1	CAISAGSSGGKLFF
TRBV14	NA	CASSQDRARTNEKLFF
TRBV12-3/TRBV12-4	NA	CASSLYRATQYF
TRBV10-3	TRBD2	CAISEGTSGNGGQFF
TRBV7-2	NA	CASSWADQNTEAFF
TRBV6-2/TRBV6-3	NA	CASSYSSRTKNIQYF
TRBV7-2	NA	CASSLRPGTGEQYF
TRBV29-1	NA	CSAAVWDNSYEQYF
TRBV7-3	TRBD2	CASSPNAGGTDTQYF
TRBV12-3/TRBV12-4	NA	CASRAGTAGGTQYF
TRBV12-3/TRBV12-4	TRBD2	CASSSGTSVSYEQYF
TRBV7-3	TRBD2	CASSLVGSGGSTDTQYF
TRBV11-1	TRBD1	CASSRRQGVGGPNPKRSTDTQYF
TRBV5-1	NA	CASARAAGDGYTF
TRBV5-4	TRBD2	CASSLASGTSGRETQYF